This is a list of T cell receptor beta chains from one sample in a study of T-cell reconstitution after alpha-beta-depleted transplantation in children. Each CDR3 protein is one row after TCRdb ran MiXCR on the PCR reads. Of 780,000 or so distinct CDR3 sequences in the sample, less than 20% were seen once. The starting material was PBMCs, mostly from graft donor cells, obtained 360 days after TCRalphabeta/CD19-depleted stem cell transplant. The receptors shown here come from a male patient younger than 18 who had a stem cell transplant for acute lymphoblastic leukemia, so the T cells may come from the graft donor. Both conserved end residues are part of each CDR3. The order of the fields is J gene, D gene, V gene, clone size, CDR3 protein, CDR3 DNA. The D gene is left open where the match is weak. Size is omitted from some rows. Given values are once, few, many or a class for expanded clones.

j_gene: TRBJ2-1
d_gene: NA
v_gene: TRBV11-2
abundance: many
CDR3aa: CASSSIRGETYNEQFF
CDR3nt: TGTGCCAGCAGCTCAATCAGGGGGGAAACCTACAATGAGCAGTTCTTC

j_gene: TRBJ2-1
d_gene: NA
v_gene: TRBV12-3/TRBV12-4
abundance: few
CDR3aa: CASRSLGEAYNEQFF
CDR3nt: TGTGCCAGCAGATCCTTAGGGGAGGCCTACAATGAGCAGTTCTTC

j_gene: TRBJ2-3
d_gene: NA
v_gene: TRBV15
abundance: few
CDR3aa: CATSGGFTDTQYF
CDR3nt: TGTGCCACCAGCGGCGGTTTCACAGATACGCAGTATTTT

j_gene: TRBJ1-2
d_gene: NA
v_gene: TRBV6-5
abundance: NA
CDR3aa: CASSWRGSGYTF
CDR3nt: TGTGCCAGCAGTTGGCGTGGCAGCGGCTACACCTTC

j_gene: TRBJ2-5
d_gene: TRBD2
v_gene: TRBV12-3/TRBV12-4
abundance: few
CDR3aa: CASRVSGRDQETQYF
CDR3nt: TGTGCCAGCAGAGTCAGCGGGAGAGATCAAGAGACCCAGTACTTC

j_gene: TRBJ1-5
d_gene: NA
v_gene: TRBV3-1
abundance: few
CDR3aa: CASSPQRNSNQPQHF
CDR3nt: TGTGCCAGCAGCCCCCAAAGGAATAGCAATCAGCCCCAGCATTTT

j_gene: TRBJ2-1
d_gene: TRBD2
v_gene: TRBV4-1
abundance: NA
CDR3aa: CASSQGPVAGAGYNEQFF
CDR3nt: TGCGCCAGCAGCCAAGGACCCGTAGCGGGAGCGGGTTACAATGAGCAGTTCTTC

j_gene: TRBJ2-1
d_gene: NA
v_gene: TRBV7-3
abundance: few
CDR3aa: CASSLTMNEEQFF
CDR3nt: TGTGCCAGCAGCTTAACGATGAACGAGGAGCAGTTCTTC

j_gene: TRBJ2-3
d_gene: NA
v_gene: TRBV4-1
abundance: NA
CDR3aa: CASSQGMLRGHF
CDR3nt: TGCGCCAGCAGCCAGGGGATGTTACGGGGACATTTT

j_gene: TRBJ2-5
d_gene: NA
v_gene: TRBV4-1
abundance: many
CDR3aa: CASSQLGEAYQETQYF
CDR3nt: TGCGCCAGCAGCCAACTGGGGGAGGCGTACCAAGAGACCCAGTACTTC

j_gene: TRBJ2-4
d_gene: NA
v_gene: TRBV29-1
abundance: NA
CDR3aa: CSVEGDPGNIQYF
CDR3nt: TGCAGCGTTGAAGGGGATCCGGGGAACATTCAGTACTTC

j_gene: TRBJ2-5
d_gene: TRBD1
v_gene: TRBV27
abundance: NA
CDR3aa: CASGSRGQGGETQYF
CDR3nt: TGTGCCAGCGGAAGCCGGGGACAGGGGGGTGAGACCCAGTACTTC

j_gene: TRBJ2-1
d_gene: TRBD2
v_gene: TRBV3-1
abundance: NA
CDR3aa: CASSHSGRTYNEQFF
CDR3nt: TGTGCCAGCAGCCACAGCGGGAGGACCTACAATGAGCAGTTCTTC

j_gene: TRBJ1-4
d_gene: NA
v_gene: TRBV7-8
abundance: many
CDR3aa: CASSLARGGLFEKLFF
CDR3nt: TGTGCCAGCAGCTTAGCGCGCGGGGGGTTATTCGAAAAACTGTTTTTT

j_gene: TRBJ2-5
d_gene: TRBD1
v_gene: TRBV6-5
abundance: NA
CDR3aa: CASSSDHTGTGEVGTQYF
CDR3nt: TGTGCCAGCAGTTCCGACCACACCGGGACAGGGGAGGTGGGGACCCAGTACTTC

j_gene: TRBJ2-1
d_gene: NA
v_gene: TRBV9
abundance: few
CDR3aa: CASSSRPYNEQFF
CDR3nt: TGTGCCAGCAGCTCGCGCCCCTACAATGAGCAGTTCTTC

j_gene: TRBJ2-3
d_gene: NA
v_gene: TRBV25-1
abundance: few
CDR3aa: CASRPVTGWSTDTQYF
CDR3nt: TGTGCCAGCAGGCCCGTAACGGGATGGAGCACAGATACGCAGTATTTT

j_gene: TRBJ1-6
d_gene: NA
v_gene: TRBV5-1
abundance: few
CDR3aa: CASSRGEDASPLHF
CDR3nt: TGCGCCAGCAGCCGGGGAGAGGATGCTTCACCCCTCCACTTT

j_gene: TRBJ2-1
d_gene: TRBD2
v_gene: TRBV7-9
abundance: many
CDR3aa: CASSSQGLAGGTNEQFF
CDR3nt: TGTGCCAGCAGCTCCCAGGGACTAGCGGGAGGGACGAATGAGCAGTTCTTC

j_gene: TRBJ2-7
d_gene: TRBD2
v_gene: TRBV27
abundance: NA
CDR3aa: CASSLSGTSGRARPLGPYEQYF
CDR3nt: TGTGCCAGCAGTTTATCGGGGACTAGCGGGAGAGCCAGGCCCCTCGGCCCCTACGAGCAGTACTTC

j_gene: TRBJ2-5
d_gene: TRBD2
v_gene: TRBV28
abundance: NA
CDR3aa: CASRDSGRRKTQYF
CDR3nt: TGTGCCAGCAGAGATAGCGGGAGGAGGAAGACCCAGTACTTC

j_gene: TRBJ2-1
d_gene: NA
v_gene: TRBV29-1
abundance: many
CDR3aa: CSVEFQLEQFF
CDR3nt: TGCAGCGTTGAATTCCAGCTTGAGCAGTTCTTC

j_gene: TRBJ2-4
d_gene: NA
v_gene: TRBV20-1
abundance: NA
CDR3aa: CSARDFTGTKNIQYF
CDR3nt: TGCAGTGCTAGAGATTTCACCGGAACCAAAAACATTCAGTACTTC

j_gene: TRBJ2-7
d_gene: TRBD2
v_gene: TRBV7-2
abundance: few
CDR3aa: CASSLEFRASGRKQYF
CDR3nt: TGTGCCAGCAGCTTAGAATTTCGGGCTAGCGGGAGAAAGCAGTACTTC

j_gene: TRBJ2-7
d_gene: NA
v_gene: TRBV20-1
abundance: NA
CDR3aa: CSARPGNTYEQYF
CDR3nt: TGCAGTGCTAGACCGGGTAATACCTACGAGCAGTACTTC

j_gene: TRBJ2-1
d_gene: NA
v_gene: TRBV29-1
abundance: many
CDR3aa: CSVDDSGPGDEQFF
CDR3nt: TGCAGCGTTGACGATAGCGGACCTGGGGATGAGCAGTTCTTC

j_gene: TRBJ2-7
d_gene: TRBD2
v_gene: TRBV10-3
abundance: many
CDR3aa: CAINSGSTYEQYF
CDR3nt: TGTGCCATCAATAGCGGGTCTACCTACGAGCAGTACTTC

j_gene: TRBJ2-1
d_gene: NA
v_gene: TRBV27
abundance: NA
CDR3aa: CASRSRGASWVSSYNEQFF
CDR3nt: TGTGCCAGCAGAAGCCGAGGGGCCTCTTGGGTATCCTCCTACAATGAGCAGTTCTTC

j_gene: TRBJ2-3
d_gene: TRBD2
v_gene: TRBV20-1
abundance: many
CDR3aa: CSARTLLAGEYTDTQYF
CDR3nt: TGCAGTGCTAGAACCCTACTAGCGGGAGAGTACACAGATACGCAGTATTTT

j_gene: TRBJ2-1
d_gene: NA
v_gene: TRBV10-3
abundance: many
CDR3aa: CAISGGRNEQFF
CDR3nt: TGTGCCATCAGCGGGGGCAGGAATGAGCAGTTCTTC

j_gene: TRBJ2-3
d_gene: NA
v_gene: TRBV10-3
abundance: NA
CDR3aa: CAISESPSYVTATDTQYF
CDR3nt: TGTGCCATCAGTGAGTCTCCATCGTACGTGACAGCAACAGATACGCAGTATTTT

j_gene: TRBJ2-7
d_gene: NA
v_gene: TRBV7-2
abundance: NA
CDR3aa: CASSSETYSYEQYF
CDR3nt: TGTGCCAGCAGCTCCGAGACTTACTCCTACGAGCAGTACTTC

j_gene: TRBJ2-5
d_gene: NA
v_gene: TRBV9
abundance: few
CDR3aa: CASSVGRSETQYF
CDR3nt: TGTGCCAGCAGCGTAGGGAGGAGTGAGACCCAGTACTTC

j_gene: TRBJ1-3
d_gene: NA
v_gene: TRBV9
abundance: NA
CDR3aa: CASSADPDTPSGNTIYF
CDR3nt: TGTGCCAGCAGCGCCGACCCTGACACTCCCTCTGGAAACACCATATATTTT

j_gene: TRBJ2-5
d_gene: NA
v_gene: TRBV15
abundance: many
CDR3aa: CATSRAGVQETQYF
CDR3nt: TGTGCCACCAGCAGAGCGGGCGTCCAAGAGACCCAGTACTTC

j_gene: TRBJ2-5
d_gene: NA
v_gene: TRBV29-1
abundance: few
CDR3aa: CSVEDPGRSTGETQYF
CDR3nt: TGCAGCGTTGAAGACCCGGGACGGAGTACCGGGGAGACCCAGTACTTC

j_gene: TRBJ2-1
d_gene: NA
v_gene: TRBV20-1
abundance: many
CDR3aa: CSARYRGLSYNEQFF
CDR3nt: TGCAGTGCTAGATACAGGGGACTGTCCTACAATGAGCAGTTCTTC

j_gene: TRBJ1-1
d_gene: TRBD1
v_gene: TRBV7-9
abundance: many
CDR3aa: CASSLGTGTNTEAFF
CDR3nt: TGTGCCAGCAGCTTGGGGACAGGTACGAACACTGAAGCTTTCTTT

j_gene: TRBJ2-3
d_gene: NA
v_gene: TRBV5-1
abundance: NA
CDR3aa: CASSLVVGVADTQYF
CDR3nt: TGCGCCAGCAGCTTGGTCGTGGGAGTGGCAGATACGCAGTATTTT

j_gene: TRBJ2-3
d_gene: TRBD1
v_gene: TRBV27
abundance: few
CDR3aa: CASSWDRGADTQYF
CDR3nt: TGTGCCAGCAGTTGGGACAGGGGGGCAGATACGCAGTATTTT

j_gene: TRBJ2-7
d_gene: TRBD2
v_gene: TRBV28
abundance: many
CDR3aa: CASSFGRDGNSYEQYF
CDR3nt: TGTGCCAGCAGTTTCGGGAGGGACGGGAACTCCTACGAGCAGTACTTC

j_gene: TRBJ2-3
d_gene: NA
v_gene: TRBV18
abundance: NA
CDR3aa: CASSPLDSGDTQYF
CDR3nt: TGTGCCAGCTCACCACTTGACTCAGGGGATACGCAGTATTTT

j_gene: TRBJ2-1
d_gene: NA
v_gene: TRBV2
abundance: NA
CDR3aa: CASLYLALVNNEQFF
CDR3nt: TGTGCCAGCCTTTATTTGGCCCTAGTTAACAATGAGCAGTTCTTC

j_gene: TRBJ1-1
d_gene: NA
v_gene: TRBV5-1
abundance: NA
CDR3aa: CASSFVNTGSTEAFF
CDR3nt: TGCGCCAGCAGCTTTGTCAACACGGGGTCGACTGAAGCTTTCTTT

j_gene: TRBJ2-7
d_gene: NA
v_gene: TRBV12-3/TRBV12-4
abundance: many
CDR3aa: CASSFASSYEQYF
CDR3nt: TGTGCCAGCAGCTTTGCGAGCTCCTACGAGCAGTACTTC

j_gene: TRBJ2-1
d_gene: TRBD2
v_gene: TRBV20-1
abundance: NA
CDR3aa: CSARLAGEQFF
CDR3nt: TGCAGTGCTAGACTAGCGGGTGAGCAGTTCTTC

j_gene: TRBJ2-1
d_gene: TRBD2
v_gene: TRBV24-1
abundance: NA
CDR3aa: CATSGGAGTYNEQFF
CDR3nt: TGTGCCACCAGTGGGGGAGCGGGGACCTACAATGAGCAGTTCTTC

j_gene: TRBJ2-7
d_gene: NA
v_gene: TRBV18
abundance: few
CDR3aa: CASSPLQGSYEQYF
CDR3nt: TGTGCCAGCTCACCACTCCAGGGTTCCTACGAGCAGTACTTC

j_gene: TRBJ2-7
d_gene: NA
v_gene: TRBV29-1
abundance: NA
CDR3aa: CSVDSAYEQYF
CDR3nt: TGCAGCGTTGACAGTGCCTACGAGCAGTACTTC

j_gene: TRBJ2-7
d_gene: TRBD1
v_gene: TRBV5-1
abundance: few
CDR3aa: CASSLGQGSWTYEQYF
CDR3nt: TGCGCCAGCAGCTTGGGACAGGGGAGTTGGACCTACGAGCAGTACTTC

j_gene: TRBJ2-4
d_gene: NA
v_gene: TRBV12-3/TRBV12-4
abundance: many
CDR3aa: CASSYGGVRQYF
CDR3nt: TGTGCCAGCAGTTACGGGGGAGTTAGACAGTACTTC

j_gene: TRBJ1-5
d_gene: NA
v_gene: TRBV5-6
abundance: few
CDR3aa: CASSESLIGGVSSPQHF
CDR3nt: TGTGCCAGCAGCGAATCACTGATAGGGGGTGTTAGCAGCCCCCAGCATTTT

j_gene: TRBJ1-2
d_gene: TRBD1
v_gene: TRBV2
abundance: NA
CDR3aa: CASSERGQGYYGYTF
CDR3nt: TGTGCCAGCAGTGAAAGGGGACAGGGGTACTATGGCTACACCTTC